What follows are 9 T cell receptor beta chains derived from one specimen sequenced in a study of blood T cells in healthy people across ages (dated by TCRdb to the mid-2010s). Library preparation used 5' RACE. The data were produced on an Illumina HiSeq 2500. A second PCR of roughly 7 to 11 cycles was performed with a sample-barcoded 5' primer and a J-beta primer mix. The raw public data were reprocessed by TCRdb itself: fastp quality trimming at Q25, MiXCR clonotype calling, in-frame beta chains only. Rows with one shared CDR3 protein collapse into an entry with the most common genes and DNA. The sample includes under 2,000,000 distinct CDR3 sequences, with about 49% observed a single time. Around 2.1% of the sample is held by the ten biggest clonotypes. Sequencing input: blood. The receptors originated from a woman aged 40 to 49 in good health.

The chain carries TRBV20-1 and TRBJ2-3; D remains ambiguous. This CDR3 comprises 13 residues. Between the trimmed V and J ends, which lost 6 bases and 2 bases, there was a span of 12 bases. Germline CDR1 is DFQATT and CDR2 is SNEGSKA (reference sequence). CDR3 sequence reads: CSAGAINTDTQYF. The CDR3 DNA reads TGCAGTGCCGGCGCCATAAACACAGATACGCAGTATTTT.

V gene TRBV28 combines with J gene TRBJ1-5; 7 nucleotides agree with TRBD1. Germline V gives CDR1 MDHEN, CDR2 SYDVKM. This CDR3 region has 15 residues. V trimming: 7 bases; J trimming: 2 bases; junction bases outside the gene matches: 8. This chain's CDR3 is CASIEQGIGNQPQHF. In DNA, the CDR3 is TGTGCCAGCATCGAACAGGGGATCGGCAATCAGCCCCAGCATTTT.

This clonotype has more than one count but fewer than ten. The gene calls are TRBV20-1 and TRBJ2-7, with 8 bases identical to TRBD1. Germline V CDR1 and CDR2: DFQATT, SNEGSKA (reference sequence). J lost 0 bases, V lost 1 base, and 11 bases had no gene match. This CDR3 contains 17 residues. The CDR3 here is CSARASGTGLLSYEQYF. CDR3 bases: TGCAGTGCTAGAGCCTCCGGGACAGGCCTCCTCTCCTACGAGCAGTACTTC.

This chain links TRBV7-9 with TRBJ1-2, with 7 positions matching TRBD1. Losses at the gene ends were 5 bases for V and 2 bases for J; bases not matched to a gene: 5. The germline V gene has CDR1 SEHNR and CDR2 FQNEAQ (reference sequence). The CDR3 length is 14 residues. In nucleotides, the CDR3 is TGTGCCAGCAGCCATCCGGGACAGAACTATGGCTACACCTTC. It encodes CASSHPGQNYGYTF.

In DNA form, the CDR3 reads TGTGCCAGCAGCACCCAGGGCACCGGGAGGGGATATAGCAATCAGCCCCAGCATTTT. This codes for CASSTQGTGRGYSNQPQHF. The chain joins TRBV21-1 to TRBJ1-5. TRBV21-1 is termed a pseudogene. This CDR3 is 19 amino acids long.

This clonotype has only a few counts. The chain combines TRBV20-1 with TRBJ2-1; D not certain. The germline V gene encodes CDR1 DFQATT and CDR2 SNEGSKA (reference sequence). V lost 1 base and J 7 bases, leaving 14 bases between the germline ends. The CDR3 totals 14 residues. The CDR3: CSARGVLSGNEQFF. The CDR3 bases are TGCAGTGCTAGAGGGGTCCTATCAGGAAATGAGCAGTTCTTC.

This clonotype showed up many times. This chain connects TRBV2 to TRBJ1-2; no firm D call. The CDR3 covers 12 residues. Trimming cost V 6 bases and J 2 bases, with 7 bases left between them. The germline V gene encodes CDR1 SNHLY and CDR2 FYNNEI. CDR3 in DNA: TGTGCCAGCAGGATTACCAACTATGGCTACACCTTC. This gives the protein CASRITNYGYTF. Filled out from reference TRBV2 and TRBJ1-2, the complete variable domain reads EPEVTQTPSHQVTQMGQEVILRCVPISNHLYFYWYRQILGQKVEFLVSFYNNEISEKSEIFDDQFSVERPDGSNFTLKIRSTKLEDSAMYFCASRITNYGYTFGSGTRLTVV.

This CDR3 is CASSLAGTGNIDYGYTF. The CDR3 nucleotides read TGCGCCAGCAGCCTCGCCGGGACTGGGAATATCGACTATGGCTACACCTTC. This chain links TRBV4-1 with TRBJ1-2; weak D call: TRBD1 (5 bases). V lost 4 bases and J lost 3, with 21 bases in between. Germline V gene sequence: CDR1 MGHRA, CDR2 YSYEKL. This CDR3 has 17 amino acids.

J is TRBJ1-2 and V is TRBV5-1; D unclear. The germline CDR1 and CDR2 sequences are SGHRS and YFSETQ. V gave up 0 bases and J gave up 4 bases, with 13 bases separating them. The CDR3 totals 15 residues. CDR3 DNA: TGCGCCAGCAGCTTGGTGGGTGTACGAGCCTATGGCTACACCTTC. Residues: CASSLVGVRAYGYTF.